These T cell receptor beta chains were read from a single sample in a study of shared clonotypes between healthy human individuals. The protocol was immunoSEQ multiplex PCR, while the TCRdb copy is restricted to in-frame clones and leaves out a portion. The sample records over a million clones, around 95% being singletons. The source material was naive CD4+ T cells sorted from blood. These receptors were collected from a man aged 25 to 40 in good health. CDR3s include the opening cysteine and the closing phenylalanine or tryptophan. Fields, in order: V gene, clone size, CDR3 protein. For some rows the clone size is stated as once, few or many, or as a class when expanded; others skip it.

TRBV5-1,-,CASSSTGPTYEQYF
TRBV20-1,-,CSASREGEQFF
TRBV6-1,-,CASSEWGEAGYGYTF
TRBV18,-,CASSSRQGASYNEQFF
TRBV5-5,-,CASSSPLFRTNEKLFF
TRBV15,once,CATSREAAGVLLYNEQFF
TRBV5-1,-,CASRSGLTETQYF
TRBV5-4,-,CASSPTGVGYEQYF
TRBV15,-,CATSRYTGELFF
TRBV27,-,CASSRRTVGYEQYF
TRBV25-1,-,CASRPSAGGYEQYF
TRBV6-5,-,CASNSGGGRGQYF
TRBV28,once,CASSGEGLGRSYEQYF
TRBV19,-,CASSQRELNTEAFF